The 26 T cell receptor beta chains below all came from one sample that was sequenced in a study. TCRdb reprocessed the RT-PCR reads with MiXCR, giving one entry per CDR3 protein. The sample comprises roughly 150 distinct CDR3 sequences, roughly 83% of which are singletons, and 17% rests with the top ten. The sample comprised memory CD4+ T cells from salivary gland. These receptors were obtained from a female donor with primary Sjogren's syndrome.

Points on this clonotype: This beta chain slipped into a library made for alpha chains as a stray read, so its size is not meaningful. J is TRBJ2-1 and V is TRBV7-2; D gene unclear. With 5 bases removed from V and 5 bases from J, the gap between germline ends came to 4 bases. The V gene's germline CDR1 is SGHTA and CDR2 FQGNSA. This CDR3 has 11 residues. CDR3 region: CASSPDNEQFF. Here the CDR3 DNA reads TGTGCCAGCAGCCCCGACAATGAGCAGTTCTTC.

Points on this clonotype: In a library made to pick up alpha chains, this beta chain is a stray read with a size that means little. The chain is built from TRBV6-2 or TRBV6-3 and TRBJ2-3; D is possibly TRBD2 (6 bases). Germline lookup yields CDR1 MNHEY and CDR2 SVGEGT. The CDR3 extends over 14 amino acids. Deletions cut 7 bases from V and 1 base from J, with 12 bases between. The CDR3 protein is CASKGTYGTDTQYF. Here the CDR3 DNA reads TGTGCCAGCAAAGGGACTTACGGCACAGATACGCAGTATTTT.

This clonotype was detected a few times. For a library built for alpha chains, this beta chain is a stray read; little rests on its size. V usage is TRBV29-1 and J usage is TRBJ2-5, with a tentative D call TRBD1 (6 bases). Deletions cut 6 bases from V and 0 bases from J, with 11 bases between. The germline CDR1 and CDR2 sequences are SQVTM and ANQGSEA. The CDR3 sequence is 13 residues long. This CDR3 reads CSVRTGYQETQYF. The CDR3 DNA is TGCAGCGTCAGAACAGGGTACCAAGAGACCCAGTACTTC.

On this clonotype itself: The library was designed around alpha chains, so this beta chain is a stray read whose abundance carries little weight. In DNA, the CDR3 is TGCGCCAGCAGCTTGGTAGGGGTCACTGAAGCTTTCTTT. This sequence encodes CASSLVGVTEAFF. This chain uses TRBV5-1 with TRBJ1-1, with D possibly matching TRBD1 (5 bases). There are 13 residues in the CDR3. V was pared by 0 bases and J by 4 bases, with 7 bases between. The germline V gene encodes CDR1 SGHRS and CDR2 YFSETQ.

As to this clonotype: A library made for alpha chains picked up this beta chain off target, so its size means little. The J gene is TRBJ2-1, the V gene TRBV7-2; maybe TRBD2 (5 bases). V lost 0 bases to trimming and J lost 0 bases, with 12 bases between them. This CDR3 spans 17 amino acids. From germline, CDR1 is SGHTA and CDR2 FQGNSA. CDR3 sequence (DNA): TGTGCCAGCAGCTTAGCGGAGCGGTTACGCTCCTACAATGAGCAGTTCTTC. It specifies CASSLAERLRSYNEQFF. The full variable domain, completed using reference TRBV7-2 and TRBJ2-1, is GAGVSQSPSNKVTEKGKDVELRCDPISGHTALYWYRQSLGQGLEFLIYFQGNSAPDKSGLPSDRFSAERTGGSVSTLTIQRTQQEDSAVYLCASSLAERLRSYNEQFFGPGTRLTVL.

Comment on this clonotype: Found in a library prepared for alpha chains, this beta chain is an off-target read, and its abundance has little meaning. The chain employs TRBV20-1 and TRBJ2-1, with D perhaps assigned TRBD1 or TRBD2 (5 bases each). CDR3 length: 12 residues. CDR1 and CDR2 (germline): DFQATT, SNEGSKA (reference sequence). The V end was cut by 6 bases, the J end by 6 bases, with 12 bases between. This CDR3 is CSAVWDPNEQFF. Here the CDR3 DNA reads TGCAGTGCGGTCTGGGACCCCAATGAGCAGTTCTTC.

With respect to this clonotype: This beta chain appears as a stray read in a library generated for alpha chains; its size is not informative. Written as DNA, the CDR3 is TGCAGCGTTGAAGGCTTACCCACTGAAGCTTTCTTT. This encodes CSVEGLPTEAFF. The V and J genes are TRBV29-1 and TRBJ1-1; D remains unclear. The germline V gene encodes CDR1 SQVTM and CDR2 ANQGSEA. The CDR3 runs to 12 residues. Trimming took 1 base from V and 4 from J, leaving 7 bases between them.

In this sample, this clonotype turned up a few times. Since it is a stray read in a library aimed at alpha chains, this beta chain has a size that is not meaningful. J is TRBJ2-5 and V is TRBV27; D gene uncertain. Germline CDR1 MNHEY, CDR2 SMNVEV (reference sequence). The CDR3 is made up of 13 amino acids. Trimming pared 4 bases from V and 6 bases from J, leaving 12 bases between. CDR3 sequence (DNA): TGTGCCAGCAGTTCTACAGTTGGACAGACCCAGTACTTC. It yields the protein CASSSTVGQTQYF.

As regards this clonotype: This beta chain lies outside the target of a library built for alpha chains; its clone size means little. The chain has TRBV12-3 or TRBV12-4 and TRBJ1-2; D gene uncertain. Trimming took off 3 bases at V and 4 bases at J, with 12 bases between the two ends. The CDR3 is made up of 14 amino acids. In DNA, the CDR3 is TGTGCCAGCAGTTTTGAGGGCCTTACCTATGGCTACACCTTC. This encodes CASSFEGLTYGYTF.

Worth noting for this clonotype: This beta chain appears as a stray read in a library generated for alpha chains; its size is not informative. The chain links TRBV10-3 to TRBJ1-1, with a tentative D call TRBD1 (6 bases). The germline gives CDR1 ENHRY, CDR2 SYGVKD. The CDR3 loop spans 15 amino acids. Trimming pared 10 bases from V and 2 bases from J, leaving 20 bases between. The CDR3 is CATQGGAGLNTEAFF. The CDR3 bases are TGTGCCACACAGGGTGGAGCAGGACTTAACACTGAAGCTTTCTTT.

Remarks on this clonotype: This beta chain is an off-target read within a library intended for alpha chains, so its frequency means little. CDR3 protein: CASTDGVANTGELFF. The CDR3, as DNA: TGCGCCAGCACCGATGGGGTCGCGAACACCGGGGAGCTGTTTTTT. The chain employs TRBV5-1 and TRBJ2-2; D is ambiguous. With 6 bases removed from V and 0 bases from J, the gap between germline ends came to 12 bases. The CDR3 runs 15 residues. Germline loops: CDR1 SGHRS, CDR2 YFSETQ.

Notes on this clonotype: Because the library targeted alpha chains, this beta chain is an off-target read whose size means little. This chain joins TRBV20-1 and TRBJ1-6; maybe TRBD1 (5 bases). Germline CDR1 DFQATT, CDR2 SNEGSKA (reference sequence). With 0 bases removed from V and 7 bases from J, the gap between germline ends came to 13 bases. The CDR3 extends over 15 amino acids. The CDR3 nucleotides are TGCAGTGCTAGAGATCGAACGGCAGGGAATTCACCCCTCCACTTT. It specifies CSARDRTAGNSPLHF.

On this clonotype itself: In a library made to pick up alpha chains, this beta chain is a stray read with a size that means little. The CDR3 bases are TGCGCCAGCAGTGGCGCCGGGAGGAGAGGTCCCGGGGAGCTGTTTTTT. Amino acids: CASSGAGRRGPGELFF. This chain links TRBV10-2 with TRBJ2-2; 7 bases align to TRBD2. Germline loops: CDR1 WSHSY, CDR2 SAAADI. V lost 4 bases and J lost 6; bases outside the gene matches: 11. The CDR3 loop spans 16 amino acids.

In the case of this clonotype: The size of this beta chain means little, since it is a stray read in a library made for alpha chains. This chain connects TRBV4-2 to TRBJ2-1; D possibly uses TRBD1 or TRBD2 (5 bases each). Germline CDR1 reads LGHNA; CDR2 reads YNFKEQ. This CDR3 comprises 15 residues. Trimming removed 6 bases from V and 5 bases from J, with 17 bases in between. CDR3 region: CASSLGAWQDNEQFF. DNA of the CDR3: TGTGCCAGCAGTCTCGGGGCTTGGCAGGACAATGAGCAGTTCTTC.

This clonotype has just one count. This beta chain represents an off-target read in a library built for alpha chains; its size is of limited meaning. This chain connects TRBV20-1 to TRBJ2-5; D gene uncertain. Trimming shortened V by 6 bases and J by 7 bases, and 15 bases separated the two germline ends. CDR3 length: 12 amino acids. Germline lookup yields CDR1 DFQATT and CDR2 SNEGSKA (reference sequence). The CDR3 sequence: CSARLGEVTQYF. The DNA of the CDR3 is TGCAGTGCCCGGCTTGGGGAAGTGACCCAGTACTTC.

A word on this clonotype: This beta chain is a stray read from a library made for alpha chains; its abundance is not meaningful. The chain carries TRBV6-5 and TRBJ2-2, with a tentative D call TRBD1 (6 bases). Trimming pared 6 bases from V and 4 bases from J, leaving 18 bases between. CDR1 is MNHEY and CDR2 is SVGAGI in the germline V gene. The CDR3 extends over 16 amino acids. The CDR3 DNA reads as TGTGCCAGCAGCCTAGGGGTGTCAGGGGCCACCGGGGAGCTGTTTTTT. This encodes CASSLGVSGATGELFF.

Concerning this clonotype: This beta chain lies outside the target of a library built for alpha chains; its clone size means little. This chain joins TRBV20-1 and TRBJ2-3; D may be TRBD2 (5 bases). The germline V gene encodes CDR1 DFQATT and CDR2 SNEGSKA (reference sequence). CDR3 size: 17 residues. Deletions cut 4 bases from V and 2 bases from J, with 22 bases between. The CDR3 bases are TGCAGTGCTACGGACTCACTTCTACAAACATACACAGATACGCAGTATTTT. Its translation is CSATDSLLQTYTDTQYF.

This clonotype was counted a single time. With the library built for alpha chains, this beta chain is off target and its frequency is not meaningful. V and J are TRBV4-1 and TRBJ1-2, with D perhaps matching TRBD1 (6 bases). The CDR3 totals 15 residues. V lost 0 bases and J 8 bases, leaving 16 bases between the germline ends. The germline gives CDR1 MGHRA, CDR2 YSYEKL. The CDR3 region has the DNA TGCGCCAGCAGCCAAGACCCAAACAGGGTACTCGGCTACACCTTC. It translates to CASSQDPNRVLGYTF.

This clonotype was found a few times. This beta chain represents an off-target read in a library built for alpha chains; its size is of limited meaning. The gene calls are TRBV6-5 and TRBJ2-7, with 13 positions matching TRBD2. CDR3 length: 15 residues. Losses at the gene ends were 6 bases for V and 0 bases for J; bases not matched to a gene: 2. Germline V gene data show CDR1 as MNHEY and CDR2 as SVGAGI. CDR3 sequence: CASRRTSGSSYEQYF. CDR3 nucleotide sequence: TGTGCCAGCAGACGGACTAGCGGGAGCTCCTACGAGCAGTACTTC.

This clonotype was counted once. This beta chain is a stray read from a library made for alpha chains; its abundance is not meaningful. The chain couples TRBV7-2 to TRBJ1-2; the D is unclear. V was clipped by 5 bases and J by 4 bases, with 8 bases between them. The CDR3 sequence is 12 residues long. The germline CDR1 and CDR2 sequences are SGHTA and FQGNSA. The CDR3 coding sequence is TGTGCCAGCAGCCCAGCCCTCTATGGCTACACCTTC. As protein: CASSPALYGYTF.

A remark on this clonotype: The size of this beta chain means little, since it is a stray read in a library made for alpha chains. This chain joins TRBV25-1 and TRBJ2-1; 9 positions agree with TRBD1. The CDR3 contains 14 residues. V trimming: 5 bases; J trimming: 7 bases; junction bases outside the gene matches: 6. CDR1 and CDR2 from the germline V gene are MGHDK and SYGVNS. This chain's CDR3 is CASSPRDRANEQFF. The DNA of the CDR3 is TGTGCCAGCAGTCCTAGGGACAGGGCGAATGAGCAGTTCTTC.

About this clonotype: Since the library was made to target alpha chains, this beta chain is a stray read and its abundance is not meaningful. The chain is built from TRBV12-3 or TRBV12-4 and TRBJ2-7, with D possibly being TRBD1 or TRBD2 (5 bases each). Between the trimmed V and J ends, which lost 4 bases and 10 bases, there was a span of 17 bases. The CDR3 spans 13 residues. CDR3 nucleotides: TGTGCCAGCAGTTACGGGACGGAGGCTCGACAGTACTTC. This codes for CASSYGTEARQYF.

For this clonotype: Because this beta chain is a stray read in a library intended to capture alpha chains, its abundance should not be given much weight. The chain links TRBV27 to TRBJ2-1; perhaps TRBD1 as D (5 bases). Trimming left V 2 bases short and J 6 bases short, with 8 bases between. The CDR3 runs 13 residues. Germline V CDR1 and CDR2: MNHEY, SMNVEV (reference sequence). Written as DNA, the CDR3 is TGTGCCAGCAGTTTAATAGGGGTCAATGAGCAGTTCTTC. Protein product: CASSLIGVNEQFF.

This clonotype was observed a single time. For a library built for alpha chains, this beta chain is a stray read; little rests on its size. V and J are TRBV11-2 and TRBJ2-2; TRBD1 is a possible D gene (8 bases). The V end was cut by 7 bases, the J end by 1 base, with 19 bases between. The CDR3 consists of 17 residues. Germline CDR1 is SGHAT and CDR2 is FQNNGV. The CDR3 spells CASTRRGGTGNTGELFF. The DNA for the CDR3 is TGTGCCAGCACCCGGAGGGGGGGGACAGGGAACACCGGGGAGCTGTTTTTT. The full variable domain, with the rest looked up from reference TRBV11-2 and TRBJ2-2, is EAGVAQSPRYKIIEKRQSVAFWCNPISGHATLYWYQQILGQGPKLLIQFQNNGVVDDSQLPKDRFSAERLKGVDSTLKIQPAKLEDSAVYLCASTRRGGTGNTGELFFGEGSRLTVL.

This clonotype occurred once. This beta chain turned up in a library designed for alpha chains; as an off-target read, its abundance says little. The J gene is TRBJ2-2, the V gene TRBV7-7; D uncertain. Germline CDR1 reads SSHAT; CDR2 reads FNYEAQ (reference sequence). This CDR3 region has 13 residues. V was shortened by 6 bases and J by 7 bases, with 12 bases between the two germline ends. For the CDR3, the DNA is TGTGCCAGCAGTTCCGACTCCGGCGGGGAGCTGTTTTTT. Protein: CASSSDSGGELFF. Supplemented by reference TRBV7-7 and TRBJ2-2, the full variable domain reads GAGVSQSPRYKVTKRGQDVTLRCDPISSHATLYWYQQALGQGPEFLTYFNYEAQPDKSGLPSDRFSAERPEGSISTLTIQRTEQRDSAMYRCASSSDSGGELFFGEGSRLTVL.

Points on this clonotype: This beta chain slipped into a library made for alpha chains as a stray read, so its size is not meaningful. This chain links TRBV20-1 with TRBJ2-3; D is perhaps TRBD1 or TRBD2 (5 bases each). The CDR3 is 12 residues long. The V gene's germline CDR1 is DFQATT and CDR2 SNEGSKA (reference sequence). The V gene lost 6 bases and the J gene lost 4 bases, with 11 bases spanning the gap. This chain's CDR3 is CSATQGPDTQYF. CDR3 DNA sequence: TGCAGTGCCACCCAGGGACCAGATACGCAGTATTTT.